This T cell receptor (beta chain) was profiled in a study of cytomegalovirus exposure and HLA in healthy donors. CDR1 is LNHDA and CDR2 is SQIVND in the germline V gene (reference sequence). This CDR3 is 14 amino acids long. V dropped 5 bases and J dropped 3 bases, with 13 bases sitting between them. The method was immunoSEQ multiplex PCR; TCRdb's version includes in-frame clones alone and lacks a portion of them. The sample contains 300,000 to 450,000 clones, more than 80% of which appear only once. The source of this sequence is a woman aged 18-29 years in good health and CMV-seronegative. The V call is TRBV19, the J call TRBJ1-2; D might be TRBD1 (5 bases). Sequences were obtained from PBMCs. The CDR3 spells CASSPRAGHYGYTF. The CDR3 DNA follows: TGTGCCAGTAGTCCCAGGGCCGGCCACTATGGCTACACCTTC.